This T cell receptor (beta chain) appears in the sequencing data of a study of blood T cells in healthy people across ages. CDR1 and CDR2 (germline): DFQATT, SNEGSKA (reference sequence). CDR3 size: 15 residues. The use of a sample-barcoded 5' primer and a J-beta primer mix characterized a second PCR of 7 to 11 cycles. TCRdb ran MiXCR on the 5' RACE reads and lists one entry per CDR3 protein. This table holds hundreds of thousands of distinct CDR3 sequences, roughly 20% found once. This chain uses TRBV20-1 with TRBJ2-5, with 8 bases aligning to TRBD2. TRBJ2-7 explains the end of the DNA better; the J call may be wrong. The sequencing sample was made of blood. The sequence came from a man between 70 and 80 years old in good health. The CDR3 region has the DNA TGCAGTGCTAGAGGGGGGGGGACTAGTGTCTACGAGCAGTACTTC. Protein: CSARGGGTSVYEQYF.